Shown below are 14 T cell receptor beta chains from a single sample sequenced in a study of human T cells and chemical hapten exposure. TCRdb called the RACE reads again in MiXCR, with one record for every CDR3 protein. In the table there are about 360,000 distinct CDR3 sequences, 4.8% of which are singletons. Stated time point: patch test 1, 2 weeks after DPC sensitization. Treatment defined: therapeutic diphenylcyclopropenone sensitization with weekly scalp DPC. This specimen consisted of whole blood, obtained in connection with sensitization to the hapten diphenylcyclopropenone (DPC). The receptors were gathered from a woman aged 45-60 years with alopecia areata. Some clones in this sample may be carry-over from other donors' samples.

This clonotype has only a few counts. V and J are TRBV6-2 or TRBV6-3 and TRBJ2-1; TRBD2 aligns across 7 bases. This CDR3 spans 13 amino acids. Germline CDR1 is MNHEY and CDR2 is SVGEGT. Losses at the gene ends were 7 bases for V and 5 bases for J; bases not matched to a gene: 5. The CDR3 nucleotides are TGTGCCAGCATGTGGGGAGGGAACAATGAGCAGTTCTTC. Residues: CASMWGGNNEQFF.

This clonotype occurred a few times. The rearrangement joins TRBV20-1 to TRBJ2-7; 8 bases match TRBD1. Germline CDR1 reads DFQATT; CDR2 reads SNEGSKA (reference sequence). Trimming at V came to 6 bases and at J to 2 bases, leaving 6 bases not matched to a gene. This CDR3 spans 13 amino acids. In nucleotides, the CDR3 is TGCAGTGCCGAGGGGACAGGAACCTACGAGCAGTACTTC. It specifies CSAEGTGTYEQYF.

This clonotype showed up many times. The gene calls are TRBV9 and TRBJ2-3; D tentatively reads TRBD1 or TRBD2 (6 bases each). This CDR3 comprises 15 residues. Trimming shortened V by 3 bases and J by 5 bases, and 16 bases separated the two germline ends. Per the germline V gene, CDR1 is SGDLS and CDR2 is YYNGEE. The CDR3 sequence is CASSASGAEGDTQYF. In nucleotides, the CDR3 is TGTGCCAGCAGCGCGTCGGGGGCCGAGGGAGATACGCAGTATTTT.

This clonotype was seen repeatedly, ten times or more. The rearrangement links TRBV7-9 to TRBJ2-6; D unclear. This CDR3 has 12 amino acids. The V end lost 5 bases, the J end lost 4 bases, and 3 bases lay between the germline ends. Germline assignment: CDR1 SEHNR and CDR2 FQNEAQ (reference sequence). CDR3 sequence: CASSLGANVLTF. The CDR3 DNA is TGTGCCAGCAGCCTCGGGGCCAACGTCCTGACTTTC. Based on the CDR3 plus reference TRBV7-9 and TRBJ2-6, the full variable domain is DTGVSQNPRHKITKRGQNVTFRCDPISEHNRLYWYRQTLGQGPEFLTYFQNEAQLEKSRLLSDRFSAERPKGSFSTLEIQRTEQGDSAMYLCASSLGANVLTFGAGSRLTVL.

This clonotype turned up a few times. The chain employs TRBV6-5 and TRBJ2-3; D might be TRBD1 or TRBD2, each matching 6 bases. Looked up from germline, CDR1 is MNHEY and CDR2 is SVGAGI. Between the trimmed V and J ends, which lost 7 bases and 9 bases, there was a span of 20 bases. The CDR3 has 14 residues. The chain's CDR3 is CASTSLLEGGTQYF. CDR3 DNA: TGTGCCAGCACCAGTCTCCTGGAGGGGGGAACGCAGTATTTT.

This clonotype was seen at least ten times. The chain joins TRBV3-1 to TRBJ2-3; a possible D gene is TRBD2 (6 bases). Trimming removed 1 base from V and 2 bases from J, with 10 bases in between. The CDR3 loop spans 15 amino acids. Germline V gene sequence: CDR1 LGHDT, CDR2 YNNKEL (reference sequence). CDR3 in amino acids: CASSQGTGDTDTQYF. CDR3 bases: TGTGCCAGCAGCCAAGGAACGGGGGACACAGATACGCAGTATTTT.

This clonotype was detected a few times. This rearrangement joins TRBV18 to TRBJ1-5, with D perhaps matching TRBD1 (5 bases). Germline CDR1 and CDR2: KGHSH and LQKENI. CDR3 length equals 16 residues. Trimming left V 0 bases short and J 4 bases short, with 13 bases between. The CDR3 reads CASSPPLSGGNQPQHF. The CDR3 nucleotides read TGTGCCAGCTCACCACCTCTTTCCGGGGGGAATCAGCCCCAGCATTTT.

This clonotype was found many times. The chain joins TRBV13 to TRBJ2-7; possibly TRBD1 or TRBD2 for D (7 bases each). Germline V CDR1 and CDR2: PRHDT, FYEKMQ (reference sequence). The V end lost 4 bases, the J end lost 5 bases, and 15 bases lay between the germline ends. The length of the CDR3 is 14 residues. DNA of the CDR3: TGTGCCAGCAGCTCCGACAGGGAGGGCAACGAGCAGTACTTC. It yields the protein CASSSDREGNEQYF. Drawing the rest from reference TRBV13 and TRBJ2-7, the complete variable domain is AAGVIQSPRHLIKEKRETATLKCYPIPRHDTVYWYQQGPGQDPQFLISFYEKMQSDKGSIPDRFSAQQFSDYHSELNMSSLELGDSALYFCASSSDREGNEQYFGPGTRLTVT.

The table lists this clonotype with many counts. This chain joins TRBV7-2 and TRBJ2-7; TRBD2 aligns across 12 bases. Per germline, CDR1 SGHTA and CDR2 FQGNSA. V gave up 2 bases and J gave up 6 bases; unmatched junction bases: 5. The CDR3 has 15 amino acids. In DNA, the CDR3 is TGTGCCAGCAGCTTAAAGCCTAGCGGGAGGGGCGAGCAGTACTTC. It codes for CASSLKPSGRGEQYF.

This clonotype was counted many times. The gene calls are TRBV23-1 and TRBJ2-5; 7 bases agree with TRBD2. TRBV23-1 is noted as an ORF with a role that remains uncertain. V lost 8 bases to trimming and J lost 2 bases; unmatched junction nucleotides: 8. This CDR3 has 14 amino acids. The CDR3 loop reads CASHGGSVQETQYF. CDR3 DNA: TGCGCCAGCCACGGGGGGAGCGTGCAAGAGACCCAGTACTTC.

This clonotype was counted between two and nine times. J is TRBJ1-5 and V is TRBV3-1; no definite D call. This CDR3 region has 15 residues. Germline loops: CDR1 LGHDT, CDR2 YNNKEL (reference sequence). V lost 1 base to trimming and J lost 0 bases, with 7 bases between them. CDR3 region: CASSQGLGSNQPQHF. Written as DNA, the CDR3 is TGTGCCAGCAGCCAAGGATTGGGTAGCAATCAGCCCCAGCATTTT.

This clonotype came up many times. The chain links TRBV6-5 to TRBJ2-6, with D perhaps assigned TRBD1 or TRBD2 (5 bases each). Trimming left V 4 bases short and J 0 bases short, with 13 bases between. Germline V gives CDR1 MNHEY, CDR2 SVGAGI. There are 17 residues in the CDR3. CDR3 sequence: CASSSPGRSSGANVLTF. For the CDR3, the DNA is TGTGCCAGCAGTTCCCCGGGACGTAGCTCTGGGGCCAACGTCCTGACTTTC.

This clonotype came up a few times. The chain couples TRBV20-1 to TRBJ2-3, with 8 bases matching TRBD2. V shed 3 bases and J 4 bases; nucleotides not matched to a gene: 6. This CDR3 is built from 14 residues. Germline CDR1 is DFQATT and CDR2 is SNEGSKA (reference sequence). The CDR3 sequence is CSARPPGGADTQYF. The CDR3 region has the DNA TGCAGTGCTAGGCCCCCGGGGGGGGCAGATACGCAGTATTTT.

The rearrangement links TRBV4-2 to TRBJ2-7, with 9 bases lining up with TRBD1. The CDR3 sequence is 15 residues long. V trimming: 0 bases; J trimming: 4 bases; junction bases outside the gene matches: 4. Germline V lookup: CDR1 LGHNA, CDR2 YNFKEQ. CDR3 in DNA: TGTGCCAGCAGCCAAGAGACAGGGGGTGGGTACGAGCAGTACTTC. Its translation: CASSQETGGGYEQYF.